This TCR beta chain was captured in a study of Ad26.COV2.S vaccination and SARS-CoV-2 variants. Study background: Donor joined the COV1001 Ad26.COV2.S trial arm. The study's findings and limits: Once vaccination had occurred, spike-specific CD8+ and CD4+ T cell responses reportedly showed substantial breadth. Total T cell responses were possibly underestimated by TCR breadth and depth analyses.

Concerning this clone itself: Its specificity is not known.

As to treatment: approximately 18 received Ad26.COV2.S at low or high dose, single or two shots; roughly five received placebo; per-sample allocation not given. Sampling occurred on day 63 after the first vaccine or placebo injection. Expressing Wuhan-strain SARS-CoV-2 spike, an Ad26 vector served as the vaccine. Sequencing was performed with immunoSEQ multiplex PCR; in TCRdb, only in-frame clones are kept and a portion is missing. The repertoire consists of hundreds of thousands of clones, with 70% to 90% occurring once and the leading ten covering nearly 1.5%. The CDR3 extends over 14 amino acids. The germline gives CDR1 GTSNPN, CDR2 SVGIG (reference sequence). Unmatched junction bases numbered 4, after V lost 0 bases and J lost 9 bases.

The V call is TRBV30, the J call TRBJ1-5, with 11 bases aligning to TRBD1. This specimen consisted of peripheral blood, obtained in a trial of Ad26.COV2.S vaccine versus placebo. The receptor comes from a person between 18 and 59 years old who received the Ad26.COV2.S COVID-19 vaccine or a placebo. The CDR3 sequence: CAWSVRTGGAPQHF. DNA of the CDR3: TGTGCCTGGAGTGTACGGACAGGGGGCGCGCCCCAGCATTTT.